The source of this TCR beta chain is a study of response to subunit inactivated influenza vaccine. Regarding the study as a whole: The authors suggested that every seasonal influenza vaccination recruits few new T cells.

TCRdb used MiXCR to reprocess the RT-PCR reads, holding one entry per CDR3 protein. The table lists approximately 500,000 distinct CDR3 sequences, 10% to 15% of them singletons. CDR3 length equals 17 residues. Germline assignment: CDR1 MNHEY and CDR2 SVGAGI. J lost 1 base, V lost 2 bases, and 7 bases had no gene match. About this clonotype itself: Its antigen is undetermined.

The source was PBMCs from blood, collected about 40 days after vaccination. The TCR was taken from a man between 45 and 60 years old who received an inactivated influenza vaccine. The rearrangement uses TRBV6-5 and TRBJ2-1; TRBD1 matches 8 bases. The DNA for the CDR3 is TGTGCCAGCAGTTACGGACAGGGAATCACTTCCTACAATGAGCAGTTCTTC. Encoded protein: CASSYGQGITSYNEQFF.